These 12 T cell receptor beta chains came from one sample sequenced in a study of post-analysis software for immune sequencing data. Study-level points and caveats: When patients were compared with controls, a handful of TRBV segments were more frequent, TRBV5-6, TRBV5-1 and TRBV20-1 among them.

cDNA libraries of TCR beta carried unique molecular identifiers. TCRdb redid the calling of the PCR reads with MiXCR, one entry per CDR3 protein. The profile shows hundreds of thousands of distinct CDR3 sequences, 30% to 40% of them singletons. No antigen has been identified for these receptors. Sequencing was performed on blood. The receptors were gathered from a girl between 2 and 10 years old with multiple sclerosis.

The chain couples TRBV5-5 to TRBJ2-3, with 10 bases matching TRBD2. V was clipped by 4 bases and J by 2 bases; unmatched bases: 7. The CDR3 extends over 16 amino acids. Per germline, CDR1 SGHKS and CDR2 YYEKEE (reference sequence). The CDR3 DNA reads TGTGCCAGCAGCGAGGGACTAGCGCTAACCACAGATACGCAGTATTTT. Amino acids: CASSEGLALTTDTQYF.

V is TRBV3-1 and J is TRBJ2-7; no clear D gene. The CDR3 is 12 residues long. V lost 2 bases and J lost 4, with 6 bases in between. CDR1 and CDR2 (germline): LGHDT, YNNKEL (reference sequence). The DNA of the CDR3 is TGTGCCAGCAGCCAAAGAATGTACGAGCAGTACTTC. Protein sequence: CASSQRMYEQYF.

V is TRBV29-1 and J is TRBJ2-3, with 14 bases that match TRBD2. From germline, CDR1 is SQVTM and CDR2 ANQGSEA. The V gene end was trimmed by 6 bases and the J gene end by 10 bases; junction bases not matched to a gene: 9. This CDR3 has 14 amino acids. The CDR3 region has the DNA TGCAGCGTCAAAGGGACTAGCGGGAGCAGTGCGCAGTATTTT. Its translation is CSVKGTSGSSAQYF.

This clonotype turned up a few times. The chain couples TRBV27 to TRBJ2-1; 7 bases are a match to TRBD2. This CDR3 is built from 16 residues. The V and J ends lost 4 bases and 4 bases, in that order; junction bases with no gene match: 10. In germline, CDR1 is MNHEY, CDR2 SMNVEV (reference sequence). CDR3 sequence (DNA): TGTGCCAGCAGTTGGGGGGGGGTAGCGCTATACAATGAGCAGTTCTTC. This gives the protein CASSWGGVALYNEQFF.

The chain recombines TRBV28 with TRBJ2-7; D is perhaps TRBD1 (6 bases). This CDR3 has 14 residues. V lost 7 bases and J lost 2, with 15 bases in between. Germline values: CDR1 MDHEN, CDR2 SYDVKM. CDR3 residues: CASTPQGRTYEQYF. CDR3 in DNA: TGTGCCAGCACCCCTCAGGGGCGGACCTACGAGCAGTACTTC.

The J gene is TRBJ2-1, the V gene TRBV6-5, with 7 bases matching TRBD2. The V segment lost 8 bases and the J segment 12 bases; nucleotides outside the gene matches: 7. The CDR3 sequence is 11 residues long. The V gene's germline CDR1 is MNHEY and CDR2 SVGAGI. Here the CDR3 reads CASFRGSLQFF. The CDR3 DNA follows: TGTGCCAGCTTCCGCGGGAGTCTGCAGTTCTTC.

The chain uses TRBV7-2 and TRBJ2-7; 9 bases fit TRBD1. Per the germline V gene, CDR1 is SGHTA and CDR2 is FQGNSA. The J segment lost 2 bases and the V segment lost 5 bases, leaving 4 bases of the junction unmatched. CDR3 length: 14 residues. CDR3 region: CASSAGTGPYEQYF. In DNA, the CDR3 is TGTGCCAGCAGCGCCGGGACAGGGCCCTACGAGCAGTACTTC.

A remark on this clonotype: Relative to the germline gene, one junction end is altered; a read error may explain this. The rearrangement uses TRBV29-1 and TRBJ2-1, with TRBD2 matching over 9 bases. This CDR3 contains 16 residues. Germline V gives CDR1 SQVTM, CDR2 ANQGSEA. The CDR3 spells CSVGRGRLAEYNGQFF. The CDR3 region has the DNA TGCAGCGTTGGGCGGGGGCGACTAGCGGAATACAATGGGCAGTTCTTC.

V and J are TRBV4-2 and TRBJ2-7, with 10 bases fitting TRBD1. The V gene end was trimmed by 4 bases and the J gene end by 4 bases; junction bases not matched to a gene: 7. The CDR3 is 15 residues long. Looked up from germline, CDR1 is LGHNA and CDR2 is YNFKEQ. The CDR3 sequence is CASSLGTGDTYEQYF. The CDR3 DNA reads as TGTGCCAGCAGCCTCGGGACAGGGGACACTTACGAGCAGTACTTC.

The V gene is TRBV14, the J gene TRBJ2-1; 9 bases fit TRBD1. Germline loops: CDR1 SGHDN, CDR2 FVKESK. The CDR3 contains 16 residues. J lost 3 bases, V lost 5 bases, and 8 bases had no gene match. The CDR3 DNA follows: TGTGCCAGCAGCTACCTGACAGGGGGTCTCTACAATGAGCAGTTCTTC. This sequence encodes CASSYLTGGLYNEQFF. The full variable domain, in which reference TRBV14 and TRBJ2-1 provide the parts outside the CDR3, is EAGVTQFPSHSVIEKGQTVTLRCDPISGHDNLYWYRRVMGKEIKFLLHFVKESKQDESGMPNNRFLAERTGGTYSTLKVQPAELEDSGVYFCASSYLTGGLYNEQFFGPGTRLTVL.

The chain employs TRBV7-9 and TRBJ2-4; D possibly corresponds to TRBD1 (5 bases). CDR1 SEHNR and CDR2 FQNEAQ come from the germline V gene (reference sequence). This CDR3 is built from 13 residues. Trimming took 5 bases from V and 13 from J, leaving 18 bases between them. In DNA form, the CDR3 reads TGTGCCAGCAGCCCAGAAGGGGCGAATGAGCAGTACTTC. Its protein is CASSPEGANEQYF. The full variable domain, rest sourced from reference TRBV7-9 and TRBJ2-4, is DTGVSQNPRHKITKRGQNVTFRCDPISEHNRLYWYRQTLGQGPEFLTYFQNEAQLEKSRLLSDRFSAERPKGSFSTLEIQRTEQGDSAMYLCASSPEGANEQYFGAGTRLSVL.

Worth noting for this clonotype: With a much larger clone just one base away, this may be a read error. V and J are TRBV29-1 and TRBJ1-2, with 8 bases fitting TRBD1. Trimming took 6 bases from V and 4 from J; bases not matched to a gene: 7. Per the germline V gene, CDR1 is SQVTM and CDR2 is ANQGSEA. This CDR3 has 13 amino acids. The CDR3 DNA is TGCAGCGTAAGCCGGGACAGGAGCTATGGCTACACCTTC. Translating it yields CSVSRDRSYGYTF.